This T cell receptor beta chain was obtained from a study of T cell changes during pregnancy in multiple sclerosis. Germline CDR1 MDHEN, CDR2 SYDVKM. The CDR3 consists of 12 residues. Points on this clone: A read error may account for a junction end that differs from germline.

The assay was immunoSEQ multiplex PCR, and TCRdb's table has in-frame clones only and misses some. There are some 33,000 clones in the sample; 89% occur only once, and around 10% lies in the top ten. The chain carries TRBV28 and TRBJ1-2; TRBD1 is a possible D gene (5 bases). The starting material was CD8+ T cells from peripheral blood mononuclear cells, obtained in the third trimester of pregnancy. The source is a female donor with multiple sclerosis, enrolled in a pregnancy study. CDR3 in amino acids: CASSSRAVGWAF. The CDR3 DNA reads as TGTGCCAGCAGTTCCAGGGCGGTTGGGTGGGCCTTC.